This TCR beta chain is from a study of blood T cells in healthy people across ages. This CDR3 is built from 16 residues. CDR1 is SEHNR, CDR2 FQNEAQ, per germline (reference sequence). V lost 4 bases to trimming and J lost 6 bases; unmatched junction nucleotides: 11. Primers used in a second PCR of roughly 6 to 11 cycles were a sample-barcoded 5' primer and a J-beta primer mix. MiXCR was run by TCRdb on the 5' RACE reads, yielding one entry per CDR3 protein. Here the sample spans over 600,000 distinct CDR3 sequences, 40% to 45% being singletons. This clonotype showed up just a few times. The sequencing sample was made of blood. The receptor was derived from a man of 80 years or more in good health. The chain combines TRBV7-9 with TRBJ2-3, with TRBD1 matching over 9 bases. CDR3 sequence reads: CASSSPRDRDADTQYF. CDR3 DNA: TGTGCCAGCAGCTCGCCCCGGGACAGGGACGCGGATACGCAGTATTTT.